These 10 T cell receptor beta chains were all obtained from the same sample, sequenced in a study of T-cell memory formation after mild COVID-19. TCRdb redid the calling of the 5' RACE reads with MiXCR, one entry per CDR3 protein. The sample has around 210,000 distinct CDR3 sequences, over 9.5% seen once. The sequenced material came from PBMCs or a T cell subset sorted from them (not recorded which). The receptors originated from a man aged 18 to 30 who had mild COVID-19 (a few samples of this study predate the infection). Cell type and time point are not known.

This clonotype was detected ten times or more. This chain uses TRBV10-3 with TRBJ2-3; D assignment may be TRBD1 or TRBD2 (5 bases each). This CDR3 is built from 17 residues. CDR1 and CDR2 (germline): ENHRY, SYGVKD. V dropped 5 bases and J dropped 1 base, with 19 bases sitting between them. Here the CDR3 DNA reads TGTGCCATCAGTACTCACGGGGCCAGAGATGGCACAGATACGCAGTATTTT. This codes for CAISTHGARDGTDTQYF.

This sequence joins TRBV7-9 and TRBJ2-3; 9 positions agree with TRBD1. V was pared by 5 bases and J by 2 bases, with 5 bases of the junction left unmatched. Germline V CDR1 and CDR2: SEHNR, FQNEAQ (reference sequence). This CDR3 has 15 amino acids. The CDR3 sequence is CASSRTGDITDTQYF. The CDR3 coding sequence is TGTGCCAGCAGCCGGACAGGGGATATCACAGATACGCAGTATTTT. The complete variable domain, with remaining parts taken from reference TRBV7-9 and TRBJ2-3, reads DTGVSQNPRHKITKRGQNVTFRCDPISEHNRLYWYRQTLGQGPEFLTYFQNEAQLEKSRLLSDRFSAERPKGSFSTLEIQRTEQGDSAMYLCASSRTGDITDTQYFGPGTRLTVL.

This clonotype has more than one count but fewer than ten. The rearrangement joins TRBV25-1 to TRBJ1-3; D uncertain. The CDR3 runs 13 residues. Deletions cut 4 bases from V and 0 bases from J, with 4 bases between. Germline CDR1 MGHDK, CDR2 SYGVNS. CDR3 sequence reads: CASSGFSGNTIYF. CDR3 coding DNA: TGTGCCAGCAGTGGGTTCTCTGGAAACACCATATATTTT.

In its sample, this clonotype was seen many times. The chain is built from TRBV2 and TRBJ1-4; TRBD1 matches 7 bases. Germline V gives CDR1 SNHLY, CDR2 FYNNEI. Germline trimming cut 8 bases from V and 8 bases from J; bases unmatched to any gene: 11. The CDR3 is made up of 14 amino acids. The CDR3 loop reads CASGADRVREKLFF. The DNA of the CDR3 is TGTGCCAGCGGCGCTGACAGGGTACGGGAAAAACTGTTTTTT.

This clonotype was seen ten or more times. This sequence joins TRBV4-1 and TRBJ2-1; 12 positions match TRBD2. There are 17 residues in the CDR3. Germline values: CDR1 MGHRA, CDR2 YSYEKL. V was clipped by 4 bases and J by 5 bases; unmatched bases: 9. The CDR3 region is CASSRRLAGVNDNEQFF. CDR3 DNA sequence: TGCGCCAGCAGCCGTCGACTAGCGGGGGTGAACGACAATGAGCAGTTCTTC.

This clonotype was observed at least ten times. This rearrangement joins TRBV24-1 to TRBJ2-3; perhaps TRBD2 as D (5 bases). Germline CDR1 reads KGHDR; CDR2 reads SFDVKD. Trimming removed 5 bases from V and 3 bases from J, with 14 bases in between. This CDR3 contains 15 residues. The CDR3 sequence is CATSGPPSGTDTQYF. The CDR3 DNA is TGTGCCACCAGTGGCCCCCCATCGGGGACAGATACGCAGTATTTT.

This clonotype was seen a few times. The gene calls are TRBV4-3 and TRBJ1-1; the match to TRBD1 covers 7 bases. Germline trimming cut 0 bases from V and 1 base from J; bases unmatched to any gene: 2. Per germline, CDR1 LGHNA and CDR2 YSLEER. This CDR3 spans 15 amino acids. The DNA of the CDR3 is TGCGCCAGCAGCCAAGACAGGGGGGGGAACACTGAAGCTTTCTTT. Its protein product is CASSQDRGGNTEAFF.

The chain is built from TRBV28 and TRBJ2-2; 10 bases match TRBD2. After removal of 4 bases from V and 4 bases from J, the junction contained 6 bases not matched to a gene. The CDR3 has 16 residues. Germline V gives CDR1 MDHEN, CDR2 SYDVKM. CDR3 in DNA: TGTGCCAGCAGTTACAGCGGGGGGGCGAGCACCGGGGAGCTGTTTTTT. Translating it yields CASSYSGGASTGELFF.

This clonotype was observed a handful of times. The chain is built from TRBV3-1 and TRBJ2-5, with D perhaps matching TRBD1 (6 bases). This CDR3 region has 17 residues. Trimming cost V 0 bases and J 5 bases, with 19 bases left between them. Germline values: CDR1 LGHDT, CDR2 YNNKEL (reference sequence). The CDR3, as DNA: TGTGCCAGCAGCCAAGAAAATAAGGCAGGGGTAATGGAGACCCAGTACTTC. Protein: CASSQENKAGVMETQYF.

This clonotype was detected many times. The chain is built from TRBV7-2 and TRBJ2-3; 10 positions match TRBD2. Germline V gene lookup returns CDR1 SGHTA and CDR2 FQGNSA. V gave up 5 bases and J gave up 2 bases; unmatched junction bases: 13. The CDR3 has 18 amino acids. CDR3 protein: CASSTRYGTSAATDTQYF. The DNA of the CDR3 is TGTGCCAGCAGCACCCGATACGGGACTAGCGCTGCCACAGATACGCAGTATTTT.